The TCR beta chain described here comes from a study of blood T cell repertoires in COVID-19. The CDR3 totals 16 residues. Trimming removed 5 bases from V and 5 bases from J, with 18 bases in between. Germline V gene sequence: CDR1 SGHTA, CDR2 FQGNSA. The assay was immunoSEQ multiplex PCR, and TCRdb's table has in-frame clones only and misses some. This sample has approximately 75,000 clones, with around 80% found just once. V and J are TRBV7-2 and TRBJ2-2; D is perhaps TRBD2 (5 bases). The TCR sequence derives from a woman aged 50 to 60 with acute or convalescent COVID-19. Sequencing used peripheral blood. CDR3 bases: TGTGCCAGCAGCCAAGCCCTAGCTATAGGTACCGGGGAGCTGTTTTTT. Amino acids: CASSQALAIGTGELFF.